Listed below are T cell receptor beta chains from one sample, sequenced in a study of identical twins. One entry per CDR3 protein, called by TCRdb with MiXCR from the 5' RACE reads. The repertoire holds 500,000 to 650,000 distinct CDR3 sequences, with around 22% as singletons. These data also formed part of another study, on yellow fever vaccine responses in identical twins.

The sequencing input was CD4+ T cells sorted from blood. All receptors derive from a woman younger than 30 in good health. Each CDR3 is given with its conserved first and last residue. D genes are given only for firm matches. Some rows mark clone size as missing; the rest say once, few, many or name a class of expanded clone.

J: TRBJ2-7
V: TRBV20-1
D: TRBD2
size: few
CDR3: CSANLGLASIEQYF
DNA: TGCAGTGCTAATTTGGGACTAGCGAGTATCGAGCAGTACTTC

J: TRBJ2-7
V: TRBV18
D: TRBD1
size: .
CDR3: CASSPLGQTKPYEQYF
DNA: TGTGCCAGCTCACCCTTGGGACAGACCAAGCCCTACGAGCAGTACTTC

J: TRBJ2-4
V: TRBV2
D: TRBD2
size: .
CDR3: CASSEGTSGRGHGSIQYF
DNA: TGTGCCAGCAGCGAGGGGACTAGCGGGAGAGGCCACGGGAGCATTCAGTACTTC

J: TRBJ1-1
V: TRBV27
D: .
size: .
CDR3: CASSPPLLNTEAFF
DNA: TGTGCCAGCAGTCCTCCACTTTTGAACACTGAAGCTTTCTTT

J: TRBJ1-1
V: TRBV10-3
D: .
size: .
CDR3: CAINNLEGFEAFF
DNA: TGTGCCATCAACAACCTGGAGGGTTTTGAAGCTTTCTTT

J: TRBJ2-1
V: TRBV18
D: .
size: .
CDR3: CASSPFRYNEQFF
DNA: TGTGCCAGCTCACCATTCAGATACAATGAGCAGTTCTTC

J: TRBJ2-1
V: TRBV9
D: .
size: .
CDR3: CASSVGGAGSYNEQFF
DNA: TGTGCCAGCAGCGTAGGGGGGGCGGGCTCCTACAATGAGCAGTTCTTC

J: TRBJ2-1
V: TRBV20-1
D: TRBD2
size: few
CDR3: CSARDSLGTSGRSYNEQFF
DNA: TGCAGTGCTAGAGATTCCCTTGGGACTAGCGGGAGGAGCTACAATGAGCAGTTCTTC

J: TRBJ2-7
V: TRBV5-1
D: TRBD1
size: few
CDR3: CASSLEGANEQYF
DNA: TGCGCCAGCAGCTTGGAGGGGGCAAACGAGCAGTACTTC

J: TRBJ2-5
V: TRBV2
D: .
size: few
CDR3: CASSGRGFQETQYF
DNA: TGTGCCAGCAGTGGACGGGGTTTTCAAGAGACCCAGTACTTC

J: TRBJ2-2
V: TRBV9
D: TRBD2
size: .
CDR3: CASSASGRNTGELFF
DNA: TGTGCCAGCAGCGCTAGCGGGAGGAACACCGGGGAGCTGTTTTTT

J: TRBJ2-1
V: TRBV12-3/TRBV12-4
D: .
size: .
CDR3: CASSSWTKHGEQFF
DNA: TGTGCCAGCAGTTCCTGGACCAAACACGGTGAGCAGTTCTTC

J: TRBJ2-1
V: TRBV6-1
D: TRBD2
size: .
CDR3: CASSPGWTSRYNEQFF
DNA: TGTGCCAGCAGTCCGGGATGGACTAGCAGGTACAATGAGCAGTTCTTC

J: TRBJ2-3
V: TRBV20-1
D: .
size: few
CDR3: CSAILAGTDTQYF
DNA: TGCAGTGCTATTTTAGCGGGCACAGATACGCAGTATTTT

J: TRBJ2-1
V: TRBV11-1
D: TRBD2
size: .
CDR3: CASSLSGTSLFF
DNA: TGTGCCAGCAGCTTATCCGGGACTAGTCTGTTCTTC

J: TRBJ2-7
V: TRBV7-2
D: .
size: many
CDR3: CASSLSGYEQYF
DNA: TGTGCCAGCAGCTTATCCGGCTACGAGCAGTACTTC

J: TRBJ1-5
V: TRBV28
D: .
size: .
CDR3: CASRGQGESPQHF
DNA: TGTGCCAGCAGGGGGCAAGGCGAATCGCCCCAGCATTTT

J: TRBJ1-1
V: TRBV5-1
D: TRBD1
size: few
CDR3: CASTPDTGDGTEAFF
DNA: TGCGCCAGCACCCCGGATACAGGGGACGGGACTGAAGCTTTCTTT

J: TRBJ1-5
V: TRBV20-1
D: .
size: .
CDR3: CSAKKSGARQPQHF
DNA: TGCAGTGCCAAGAAATCGGGGGCACGGCAGCCCCAGCATTTT

J: TRBJ2-1
V: TRBV3-1
D: TRBD1
size: .
CDR3: CASSRAGDRGIWEQFF
DNA: TGTGCCAGCAGCCGGGCGGGGGACAGGGGGATCTGGGAGCAGTTCTTC

J: TRBJ1-4
V: TRBV12-3/TRBV12-4
D: .
size: .
CDR3: CAISTGPTNEKLFF
DNA: TGTGCCATCAGTACCGGGCCAACTAATGAAAAACTGTTTTTT

J: TRBJ2-2
V: TRBV4-1
D: .
size: few
CDR3: CASSQESTVIGTGELFF
DNA: TGCGCCAGCAGCCAAGAATCGACAGTCATTGGGACCGGGGAGCTGTTTTTT

J: TRBJ2-1
V: TRBV6-2/TRBV6-3
D: .
size: few
CDR3: CASSSGGNHNEQFF
DNA: TGTGCCAGCAGTTCAGGCGGGAACCACAATGAGCAGTTCTTC

J: TRBJ2-5
V: TRBV6-5
D: .
size: .
CDR3: CASSYLRGAQETQYF
DNA: TGTGCCAGCAGTTACTTACGGGGGGCCCAAGAGACCCAGTACTTC

J: TRBJ1-1
V: TRBV5-1
D: .
size: .
CDR3: CASSLAGARDTEAFF
DNA: TGCGCCAGCAGCTTAGCGGGGGCGAGGGACACTGAAGCTTTCTTT

J: TRBJ1-4
V: TRBV6-4
D: .
size: many
CDR3: CANRRRSDEKLFF
DNA: TGTGCCAACAGACGTCGGTCTGATGAAAAACTGTTTTTT

J: TRBJ2-2
V: TRBV2
D: TRBD1
size: few
CDR3: CAREQGAAGELFF
DNA: TGTGCCAGGGAACAGGGGGCGGCCGGGGAGCTGTTTTTT

J: TRBJ2-3
V: TRBV11-2
D: .
size: .
CDR3: CASSLNRANTQYF
DNA: TGTGCCAGCAGCCTTAACAGGGCGAATACGCAGTATTTT

J: TRBJ2-1
V: TRBV24-1
D: .
size: many
CDR3: CATTAGTPSYNEQFF
DNA: TGTGCCACCACCGCCGGGACCCCTTCCTACAATGAGCAGTTCTTC

J: TRBJ2-1
V: TRBV15
D: .
size: .
CDR3: CATSRGGERQFF
DNA: TGTGCCACCAGCAGAGGCGGAGAGCGGCAGTTCTTC

J: TRBJ2-2
V: TRBV12-3/TRBV12-4
D: .
size: many
CDR3: CASSLRQGRNTGELFF
DNA: TGTGCCAGCAGTTTGAGGCAGGGGAGAAACACCGGGGAGCTGTTTTTT

J: TRBJ2-7
V: TRBV27
D: TRBD1
size: .
CDR3: CASSPDRGNYEQYF
DNA: TGTGCCAGCAGCCCCGACAGGGGAAACTACGAGCAGTACTTC

J: TRBJ1-1
V: TRBV5-1
D: .
size: .
CDR3: CASSATTDMNTEAFF
DNA: TGCGCCAGCAGCGCCACGACAGACATGAACACTGAAGCTTTCTTT

J: TRBJ2-1
V: TRBV28
D: .
size: few
CDR3: CASSVQTGYGFGNEQFF
DNA: TGTGCCAGCAGTGTTCAAACAGGGTACGGCTTTGGCAATGAGCAGTTCTTC

J: TRBJ1-2
V: TRBV5-6
D: .
size: .
CDR3: CASSFRGGDRGYTF
DNA: TGTGCCAGCAGCTTTAGAGGGGGGGATCGTGGCTACACCTTC

J: TRBJ1-1
V: TRBV5-1
D: .
size: few
CDR3: CASSLVERSEAFF
DNA: TGCGCCAGCAGCTTGGTGGAAAGGTCTGAAGCTTTCTTT

J: TRBJ1-6
V: TRBV12-3/TRBV12-4
D: TRBD1
size: few
CDR3: CASSTRDRGGSPLHF
DNA: TGTGCCAGCAGTACCCGGGACAGGGGGGGTTCACCCCTCCACTTT

J: TRBJ1-1
V: TRBV5-1
D: TRBD1
size: few
CDR3: CASSIQGARDTEAFF
DNA: TGCGCCAGCAGCATACAGGGGGCTAGGGACACTGAAGCTTTCTTT

J: TRBJ2-1
V: TRBV9
D: TRBD2
size: few
CDR3: CASSVLPYLERGDNEQFF
DNA: TGTGCCAGCAGCGTCCTCCCTTATCTTGAGCGGGGGGACAATGAGCAGTTCTTC

J: TRBJ2-3
V: TRBV7-2
D: .
size: .
CDR3: CASSRWIEQYF
DNA: TGTGCCAGCAGCCGCTGGATTGAGCAGTATTTT

J: TRBJ2-7
V: TRBV3-1
D: TRBD2
size: .
CDR3: CASSAPGTSDYEQYF
DNA: TGTGCCAGCAGCGCCCCCGGGACTAGCGACTACGAGCAGTACTTC

J: TRBJ2-5
V: TRBV24-1
D: .
size: .
CDR3: CATSDFLRGSQETQYF
DNA: TGTGCCACCAGTGATTTCCTCCGAGGGAGTCAAGAGACCCAGTACTTC

J: TRBJ2-2
V: TRBV12-3/TRBV12-4
D: TRBD2
size: many
CDR3: CASSSGLASSTGELFF
DNA: TGTGCCAGCAGTTCCGGACTAGCCTCTAGTACCGGGGAGCTGTTTTTT

J: TRBJ2-5
V: TRBV15
D: .
size: .
CDR3: CATSRVANSGQETQYF
DNA: TGTGCCACCAGCAGAGTGGCCAATAGCGGCCAAGAGACCCAGTACTTC

J: TRBJ2-1
V: TRBV5-6
D: TRBD1
size: .
CDR3: CASNYRGPLDEQFF
DNA: TGTGCCAGCAACTACAGGGGCCCCCTGGATGAGCAGTTCTTC

J: TRBJ2-1
V: TRBV2
D: TRBD2
size: .
CDR3: CASSESAGRAGYNEQFF
DNA: TGTGCCAGCAGTGAATCCGCCGGGAGGGCAGGGTACAATGAGCAGTTCTTC

J: TRBJ2-7
V: TRBV18
D: TRBD1
size: few
CDR3: CASSRQGAGYEQYF
DNA: TGTGCCAGCTCACGACAGGGGGCTGGGTACGAGCAGTACTTC

J: TRBJ2-5
V: TRBV12-3/TRBV12-4
D: TRBD2
size: few
CDR3: CASSPSGSRETQYF
DNA: TGTGCCAGCAGCCCCAGCGGGAGCCGGGAGACCCAGTACTTC